Each of the 17 T cell receptor beta chains below was sequenced from the same sample in a study of shared clonotypes between healthy human individuals. Assay: immunoSEQ multiplex PCR; the TCRdb copy retains only in-frame clones and omits some. The sample comprises hundreds of thousands of clones, around 81% of which are singletons, and 12% rests with the top ten. The sample was PBMCs. Every receptor here comes from a woman aged 40 to 50 in good health. Some clones in this sample may be carry-over from other donors' samples.

The chain joins TRBV19 to TRBJ2-6, with D uncertain. V was pared by 4 bases and J by 1 base, with 14 bases between. CDR3 size: 17 residues. Germline V gene lookup returns CDR1 LNHDA and CDR2 SQIVND (reference sequence). The DNA for the CDR3 is TGTGCCAGTAGTAAGGCCGCGTGGGTATCTGGGGCCAACGTCCTGACTTTC. Translation gives CASSKAAWVSGANVLTF.

The chain carries TRBV30 and TRBJ2-2, with unresolved D. Trimming removed 7 bases from V and 3 bases from J, with 12 bases in between. Germline loops: CDR1 GTSNPN, CDR2 SVGIG (reference sequence). This CDR3 comprises 13 residues. CDR3 in amino acids: CAYKGVDTGELFF. The CDR3, as DNA: TGTGCCTACAAGGGCGTAGACACCGGGGAGCTGTTTTTT.

V is TRBV28 and J is TRBJ1-1; TRBD1 matches 10 bases. V trimming: 6 bases; J trimming: 6 bases; junction bases outside the gene matches: 4. Looked up from germline, CDR1 is MDHEN and CDR2 is SYDVKM. The length of the CDR3 is 13 residues. For the CDR3, the DNA is TGTGCCAGCAGCTCCGGACAGGGGGCTGAAGCTTTCTTT. This translates into CASSSGQGAEAFF.

The V and J genes are TRBV29-1 and TRBJ2-7; 11 nucleotides match TRBD2. The V and J ends lost 1 base and 1 base, in that order; junction bases with no gene match: 3. The CDR3 is 15 amino acids. The germline CDR1 and CDR2 sequences are SQVTM and ANQGSEA. DNA for the CDR3: TGCAGCGTTGAAGGCCTAGCGGGAGGATCCTACGAGCAGTACTTC. This codes for CSVEGLAGGSYEQYF.

Comment on this clone: Germline and junction disagree at one end, which may indicate a read error. The V and J genes are TRBV27 and TRBJ2-5; D call uncertain. This CDR3 region has 10 residues. The germline CDR1 and CDR2 sequences are MNHEY and SMNVEV (reference sequence). CDR3 bases: TGTGTCAGCAGTTTTAAGACCCAGTACTTC. Translating gives CVSSFKTQYF.

This clone was detected once. This chain joins TRBV7-2 and TRBJ2-1; TRBD2 is a possible D gene (7 bases). The germline V gene encodes CDR1 SGHTA and CDR2 FQGNSA. V shed 2 bases and J shed 6 bases, with 14 bases lying between them. The CDR3 has 15 residues. CDR3: CASSLRGEGFNEQFF. In DNA, the CDR3 is TGTGCCAGCAGCTTAAGGGGGGAGGGCTTCAATGAGCAGTTCTTC.

This chain connects TRBV23-1 to TRBJ2-6; perhaps TRBD1 as D (5 bases). TRBV23-1 falls under the ORF class, with uncertain function. V lost 4 bases and J lost 2, with 15 bases in between. CDR3 length: 17 residues. Here the CDR3 reads CASSPFPTGAGANVLTF. CDR3 in DNA: TGCGCCAGCAGTCCGTTCCCTACAGGCGCTGGGGCCAACGTCCTGACTTTC.

The rearrangement links TRBV10-3 to TRBJ2-7; D gene unclear. CDR3 length equals 13 residues. The germline V gene has CDR1 ENHRY and CDR2 SYGVKD. With 1 base removed from V and 1 base from J, the gap between germline ends came to 5 bases. The CDR3 region has the DNA TGTGCCATCAGTGAGTATCGGTCCTACGAGCAGTACTTC. It codes for CAISEYRSYEQYF.

J is TRBJ2-7 and V is TRBV11-2; 9 bases match TRBD2. The V and J ends lost 2 bases and 0 bases, in that order; junction bases with no gene match: 2. The germline CDR1 and CDR2 sequences are SGHAT and FQNNGV. This CDR3 has 15 amino acids. The CDR3 coding sequence is TGTGCCAGCAGCTTATTAGCGGGAGTCTCCTACGAGCAGTACTTC. Translated, it gives CASSLLAGVSYEQYF.

The chain carries TRBV11-2 and TRBJ1-3; D remains unclear. The V gene's germline CDR1 is SGHAT and CDR2 FQNNGV. The CDR3 is made up of 12 amino acids. The ends were cut back, 4 bases at V and 4 bases at J, with 5 bases in the middle. CDR3 sequence: CASSYVGNTIYF. Written as DNA, the CDR3 is TGTGCCAGCAGCTACGTCGGAAACACCATATATTTT.

As regards this clone: Germline is not matched at one junction end, which may reflect a read error. The chain has TRBV9 and TRBJ2-1, with TRBD2 identical over 7 bases. The CDR3 length is 15 residues. Per germline, CDR1 SGDLS and CDR2 YYNGEE. The CDR3 here is CASSVSSGPYNKQFF. The CDR3 region has the DNA TGTGCCAGCAGCGTAAGTAGCGGGCCCTACAATAAGCAGTTCTTC.

Concerning this clone itself: One base separates it from a far larger clone, so it is likely a read error. The chain couples TRBV6-5 to TRBJ2-7; D may match TRBD1 or TRBD2 (6 bases each). The germline gives CDR1 MNHEY, CDR2 SVGAGI. This CDR3 is 13 amino acids long. Trimming cost V 6 bases and J 5 bases, with 14 bases left between them. CDR3 loop: CASSLVGGHEQYF. The CDR3 DNA sequence: TGTGCCAGCAGCCTTGTGGGGGGCCACGAGCAGTACTTC.

This clone was picked up a small number of times. This specimen includes other DNA sequences encoding the same CDR3. DNA of the CDR3: TGCAGCGTAGGTCGGCAAGAGACCCAGTACTTC. This gives the protein CSVGRQETQYF. V usage is TRBV29-1 and J usage is TRBJ2-5; D not certain. V was trimmed by 6 bases and J by 2 bases, leaving 7 bases between them. This CDR3 spans 11 amino acids. The germline CDR1 and CDR2 sequences are SQVTM and ANQGSEA.

In its sample, this clone was seen many times. The rearrangement joins TRBV6-5 to TRBJ2-1; a weak D match, TRBD2 (6 bases). The V end lost 6 bases, the J end lost 5 bases, and 14 bases lay between the germline ends. This CDR3 contains 14 residues. Germline V gene data show CDR1 as MNHEY and CDR2 as SVGAGI. CDR3 sequence reads: CASRAAGGNNEQFF. The CDR3 DNA is TGTGCCAGCAGGGCCGCCGGAGGGAACAATGAGCAGTTCTTC.

This chain uses TRBV15 with TRBJ1-2; 9 bases match TRBD1. CDR1 LNHNV and CDR2 YYDKDF come from the germline V gene (reference sequence). The CDR3 runs 15 residues. Germline trimming cut 1 base from V and 2 bases from J; bases unmatched to any gene: 2. The CDR3 DNA follows: TGTGCCACCAGCAGAGCAGGACAGGGGAACTATGGCTACACCTTC. It translates to CATSRAGQGNYGYTF.

The gene calls are TRBV6-1 and TRBJ1-5; D is unresolved. The V gene lost 4 bases and the J gene lost 3 bases, with 10 bases spanning the gap. In germline, CDR1 is MNHNS, CDR2 SASEGT. The CDR3 consists of 14 residues. Here the CDR3 reads CASSGRGFNQPQHF. The CDR3 DNA reads as TGTGCCAGCAGTGGCCGGGGATTCAATCAGCCCCAGCATTTT.

The V and J genes are TRBV28 and TRBJ2-7; D is undetermined. The V and J ends lost 5 bases and 3 bases respectively, with 8 bases between them. Germline CDR1 MDHEN, CDR2 SYDVKM. The CDR3 spans 12 residues. The DNA of the CDR3 is TGTGCCAGCAGTCCCCCTTTCTACGAGCAGTACTTC. Translation gives CASSPPFYEQYF.